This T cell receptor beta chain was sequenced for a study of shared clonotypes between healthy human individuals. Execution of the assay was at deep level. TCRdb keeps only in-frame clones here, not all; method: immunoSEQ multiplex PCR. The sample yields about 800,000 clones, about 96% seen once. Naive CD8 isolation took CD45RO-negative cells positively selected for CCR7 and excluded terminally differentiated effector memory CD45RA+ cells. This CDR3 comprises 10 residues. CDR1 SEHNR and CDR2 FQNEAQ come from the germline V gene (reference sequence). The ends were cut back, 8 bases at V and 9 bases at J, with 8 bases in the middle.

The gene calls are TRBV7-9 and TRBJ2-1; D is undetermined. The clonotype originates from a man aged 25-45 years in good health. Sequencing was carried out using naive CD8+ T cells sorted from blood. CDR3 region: CASLPGEQFF. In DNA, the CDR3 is TGTGCCAGCCTTCCTGGTGAGCAGTTCTTC.